Listed below are T cell receptor beta chains from one sample, sequenced in a study of cytomegalovirus exposure and HLA in healthy donors. Data came from immunoSEQ multiplex PCR; TCRdb stores just in-frame clones and leaves some out. The sample carries some 140,000 clones, approximately 80% recorded once. The sample was PBMCs. Receptor source: a man aged 30 to 45 in good health and CMV-seronegative. CDR3s include the opening cysteine and the closing phenylalanine or tryptophan. Each record gives: clone size, D gene, J gene, V gene, CDR3 protein, CDR3 DNA. The D gene is left open where the match is weak. The size entry is marked missing in some rows and otherwise reads once, few, many or a size class.

>-|-|TRBJ2-5|TRBV5-6
CASSPFKRLAETQYF
TGTGCCAGCAGCCCCTTCAAGCGGCTAGCGGAGACCCAGTACTTC
>-|TRBD1|TRBJ2-3|TRBV5-1
CASSPRTGDGTQYF
TGCGCCAGCAGCCCAAGGACAGGGGACGGGACGCAGTATTTT
>-|TRBD1|TRBJ1-2|TRBV25-1
CASSMTGGGSIYGYTF
TGTGCCAGCAGTATGACAGGGGGGGGCTCGATTTATGGCTACACCTTC
>-|TRBD2|TRBJ2-5|TRBV6-1
CASSGPPTSWVETQYF
TGTGCCAGCAGTGGCCCGCCGACTAGCTGGGTAGAGACCCAGTACTTC
>-|TRBD1|TRBJ1-2|TRBV19
CASLSPGQGDPNYGYTF
TGTGCCAGCCTCTCTCCGGGACAGGGGGACCCTAACTATGGCTACACCTTC
>-|TRBD2|TRBJ2-7|TRBV9
CASSGGSGSSYEQYF
TGTGCCAGCAGCGGGGGTAGCGGGAGCTCCTACGAGCAGTACTTC
>-|-|TRBJ2-1|TRBV4-2
CASSRALLGPYNEQFF
TGTGCCAGCAGCCGGGCCCTCCTGGGGCCTTACAATGAGCAGTTCTTC
>-|TRBD2|TRBJ2-2|TRBV9
CASSVASGRPGELFF
TGTGCCAGCAGCGTCGCTAGCGGGAGGCCCGGGGAGCTGTTTTTT
>once|TRBD2|TRBJ2-3|TRBV2
CASKLAGGTDTQYF
TGTGCCAGCAAGCTAGCGGGAGGCACAGATACGCAGTATTTT
>-|TRBD1|TRBJ2-4|TRBV19
CASSSHPGTGIKNIQYF
TGTGCCAGTAGTAGCCACCCCGGGACAGGGATAAAAAACATTCAGTACTTC
>-|TRBD2|TRBJ2-5|TRBV10-2
CASSGLAGVETQYF
TGCGCCAGCAGTGGACTAGCGGGAGTTGAGACCCAGTACTTC
>few|-|TRBJ1-2|TRBV29-1
CSVGGDEGSNYGYTF
TGCAGCGTTGGTGGGGATGAGGGCTCTAACTATGGCTACACCTTC
>-|TRBD2|TRBJ2-4|TRBV7-2
CASSLVALAGQNIQYF
TGTGCCAGCAGCTTAGTTGCTCTAGCGGGGCAAAACATTCAGTACTTC
>-|-|TRBJ1-5|TRBV4-1
CASSQVDGGRQPQHF
TGCGCCAGCAGCCAGGTGGATGGGGGCCGTCAGCCCCAGCATTTT
>-|TRBD1|TRBJ1-3|TRBV7-3
CASSAGTVLTGNTIYF
TGTGCCAGCAGCGCCGGGACAGTTCTTACTGGAAACACCATATATTTT
>once|-|TRBJ2-7|TRBV20-1
CSALLYEQYF
TGCAGTGCCCTACTTTACGAGCAGTACTTC
>-|TRBD1|TRBJ2-5|TRBV19
CASSDTGAAYQETQYF
TGTGCCAGTAGTGATACAGGGGCTGCGTACCAAGAGACCCAGTACTTC
>few|TRBD2|TRBJ2-7|TRBV19
CASSVTMGLATRQYF
TGTGCCAGTAGTGTCACCATGGGACTAGCAACTCGGCAGTACTTC
>-|-|TRBJ2-7|TRBV27
CASSLSQGPYEQYF
TGTGCCAGCAGTTTATCGCAGGGGCCCTACGAGCAGTACTTC
>-|-|TRBJ1-5|TRBV10-2
CASSNSLGQPQHF
TGCGCCAGCAGTAACAGTCTCGGTCAGCCCCAGCATTTT
>-|-|TRBJ2-7|TRBV18
CASSPGGASYEQYF
TGTGCCAGCTCACCGGGGGGGGCTTCCTACGAGCAGTACTTC
>-|TRBD2|TRBJ2-7|TRBV6-1
CASSEAGGRASGEQYF
TGTGCCAGCAGTGAAGCTGGCGGGAGGGCCTCCGGCGAGCAGTACTTC
>-|-|TRBJ2-7|TRBV28
CASSLATPYEQYF
TGTGCCAGCAGTTTGGCCACCCCCTACGAGCAGTACTTC
>few|-|TRBJ2-1|TRBV11-2
CASSLDTLGRRDNEQFF
TGTGCCAGCAGCTTAGATACCCTAGGCCGGCGCGACAATGAGCAGTTCTTC
>few|-|TRBJ2-7|TRBV7-9
CASSLEGVVREQYF
TGTGCCAGCAGCTTAGAGGGGGTAGTACGCGAGCAGTACTTC
>few|-|TRBJ1-1|TRBV30
CAWREGVGEAFF
TGTGCCTGGAGAGAAGGGGTTGGTGAAGCTTTCTTT
>-|-|TRBJ2-1|TRBV27
CASSFTSGEQFF
TGTGCCAGCAGTTTCACCTCCGGTGAGCAGTTCTTC
>-|-|TRBJ1-1|TRBV7-9
CASFSSAGMNTEAFF
TGTGCCAGCTTCTCCTCCGCAGGTATGAACACTGAAGCTTTCTTT
>-|TRBD2|TRBJ2-3|TRBV6-5
CAILAGGTSTDTQYF
TGTGCCATCCTTGCCGGGGGGACTAGCACAGATACGCAGTATTTT
>-|TRBD2|TRBJ2-3|TRBV6-1
CASVLGGPGDTQYF
TGTGCCAGCGTTTTGGGAGGGCCGGGAGATACGCAGTATTTT
>-|TRBD1|TRBJ1-2|TRBV2
CASKRSWTGGTYGYTF
TGTGCCAGCAAACGATCCTGGACAGGGGGCACCTATGGCTACACCTTC
>-|TRBD1|TRBJ1-1|TRBV6-6
CASSRGEGTEAFF
TGTGCCAGCAGCAGGGGGGAAGGGACTGAAGCTTTCTTT
>-|TRBD1|TRBJ1-2|TRBV29-1
CSVERTGEDYGYTF
TGCAGCGTTGAAAGGACAGGGGAAGACTATGGCTACACCTTC
>once|TRBD2|TRBJ2-3|TRBV11-2
CASSSQREGTDTQYF
TGTGCCAGCAGCTCTCAGCGGGAGGGCACAGATACGCAGTATTTT
>-|-|TRBJ1-4|TRBV27
CASSFARARVTGEKLFF
TGTGCCAGCAGTTTCGCCCGCGCCAGGGTAACGGGCGAAAAACTGTTTTTT
>-|-|TRBJ1-2|TRBV6-5
CASSHSALDNYGYTF
TGTGCCAGCAGCCACTCTGCGCTAGATAACTATGGCTACACCTTC
>few|-|TRBJ2-3|TRBV29-1
CSVAGGVSTDTQYF
TGCAGCGTTGCCGGGGGAGTTAGCACAGATACGCAGTATTTT
>-|TRBD2|TRBJ2-3|TRBV6-4
CASIRLASTDTQYF
TGTGCCAGCATCCGACTAGCGAGCACAGATACGCAGTATTTT
>once|-|TRBJ2-1|TRBV27
CASSPPWTGNEQFF
TGTGCCAGCAGTCCACCCTGGACTGGCAATGAGCAGTTCTTC
>-|TRBD1|TRBJ2-7|TRBV27
CATSPGTGGYEQYF
TGTGCCACCTCCCCCGGGACAGGGGGTTACGAGCAGTACTTC